What follows describes a single TCR beta chain. Its specific antigen is unknown. Base quality data are lacking; no much larger clone is found one base away. In total, around 600 healthy bone marrow donors made up the cohort. All cohort members were sampled while nominally healthy, although unrecorded immune exposures were likely present. The donor tested CMV seropositive and was one of the 289 seropositive cohort members. Each donor provided a peripheral blood sample, and peripheral blood mononuclear cells were used for TCR beta sequencing. Genomic DNA was extracted from the blood cell samples with the Qiagen DNeasy Blood Extraction Kit. The entry originates in a study of cytomegalovirus exposure and HLA in healthy donors (dated by TCRdb to 2015 to 2018). With regard to the full study: In an earlier analysis of some 550 of the donors, approximately 260 Gb of sequence data and 90 million to 120 million unique TCR beta sequences from about 179 million T cells were reported. An early release that covered about 640 HLA-typed donors contained around 330 gigabases of sequencing data and about 93 million unique TCR sequences. Among the roughly 380 genotyped donors, approximately 76% belonged to the genetic ancestry cluster associated with self-reported Caucasian donors. The aim of the study was to test whether cataloging public T cell receptors could identify signatures of past pathogen exposure. The study profiled the T cell repertoires of more than 500 subjects by immunosequencing and related them to cytomegalovirus serostatus. In addition to the first cohort of about 650 subjects, a separate validation cohort of approximately 110 different subjects was used. High-throughput TCR immunosequencing, statistical association of individual TCRs with disease status, and machine learning were combined to predict cytomegalovirus infection status. A later analysis re-analyzed previously published TCR beta repertoires from 600 to 850 donors and added high-resolution HLA genotyping to study TCR occurrence patterns. Rather than drawing on any new phenotypic data, the later analysis identified candidate immune exposures from TCR beta sequences and the way those sequences occurred across donors. To decide whether each TCR beta V gene segment behaved as functional or pseudogenic, an earlier analysis of some 540 of the donors relied on high-throughput TCR beta sequencing. Alongside the repertoire data, information on donor age, sex, ethnicity and CMV serostatus was compiled. A later genetic analysis took genome-wide SNP genotypes for about three fifths of the roughly 670 donors and used that subset as a discovery cohort. All discovery cohort repertoires had been generated using a single sequencing platform. Class I and class II HLA loci were covered by the typing at four-digit resolution. Typing coverage varied by locus: roughly 620-640 donors for A, B, C, DRB1 and DQB1; roughly 560 for DQA1; over 600 for DPA1; roughly 470 for DPB1. Because of strong linkage in the cohort, roughly five DR-DQ haplotypes were treated as single units for association and clustering. On average, 235,054 unique TCR beta nucleotide sequences were sequenced per donor among some 430 genotyped donors of the cohort, with 15% to 20% of those sequences being non-productive. Beyond this particular receptor, the publication reports: Across donors, most TCR sequences were observed very rarely, whereas some public TCRs were present in many individuals. HLA typing was unavailable for some donors at each locus, so association tests used only the typed subset. Because the 87-base-pair reads could not distinguish some IMGT-functional V segments, including TRBV6-2 and TRBV6-3, those segments were excluded. Only TCR beta chains were sequenced in this cohort, and the absence of alpha or paired-chain data limited detectable features. According to a later analysis, parvovirus B19, influenza, CMV and Epstein-Barr virus appeared linked to several top co-occurrence clusters. Presence/absence analyses assumed roughly uniform sequencing depth across donors, an assumption that may not hold. It was suggested by the authors that the approach could potentially be generalized to other disease states and immunological phenotypes. When HLA alleles, especially DR and DQ, strongly co-occurred, TCR associations were difficult to assign to individual alleles. Specific HLA alleles were associated with 15,000 to 20,000 TCR beta sequences at a false discovery rate of 0.05 in a later analysis. Correlated functional status among segregating V segments might reflect linkage disequilibrium, but an unknown experimental factor could not be ruled out. A later genetic analysis associated a missense DCLRE1C variant with V-gene and J-gene trimming of TCR beta chains, and an independent cohort replicated the association. In a later analysis, HLA-associated TCR beta chains were found to be more clonally expanded and to have lower generation probabilities than equally common non-associated chains. A cluster of highly shared sequence variants was judged likely to be a technical artifact of the sequencing pipeline. According to a later analysis, most CMV-associated TCR beta chains appeared to be HLA-restricted, and the HLA associations seemed to be driven largely by CMV exposure. The study gave a list of under 200 TCR beta chains associated with cytomegalovirus. Because counts were too low, seventeen rarely observed V segments, including chromosome 9 orphons, were excluded from the earlier analysis of under 650 of the donors. The classifier was reported to diagnose cytomegalovirus status with high specificity and sensitivity in both the original cohort and the validation cohort. CMV serostatus was the only immune exposure information available for the cohort. A further reported finding was that TCR beta sequences accurately predicted the HLA-A and HLA-B alleles for most subjects in the first cohort. A few of the identified cytomegalovirus-associated TCR beta chains were confirmed in vitro to be specific for cytomegalovirus antigens. A later genetic analysis reported fewer N-insertions in productive TCRs among donors in an Asian-associated ancestry cluster than the roughly 700-donor mean. Broadly in line with IMGT annotations, most TCR beta V segments showed up in productive rearrangements about 87% or about 30% of the time in an earlier analysis of several hundred of the donors. In a later analysis, the rate of TCR association differed among HLA loci, with DRB1 alleles having the most associated TCRs and HLA-C alleles having the fewest.

Library preparation used the immunoSEQ multiplex PCR assay. The multiplex PCR relied on a mix of 60 forward primers for TCR Vbeta segments and 13 reverse primers for TCR Jbeta segments. A multiplex PCR assay on genomic DNA amplified the CDR3 region of rearranged TCR beta genes. The amplified TCR beta libraries were sequenced on the Illumina HiSeq System as 87-base-pair reads. Under the source paper's analysis protocol: A later analysis counted tens of millions of unique TCR beta chains across the 690 or so repertoires, and roughly 11 million of these chains were shared by at least two donors. To remove PCR and sequencing errors, raw reads were error-corrected and collapsed into unique sequences using a nearest-neighbor algorithm that merged closely related sequences. V, D and J gene segments were assigned by aligning CDR3 sequences to IMGT reference sequences. For a sequence to be retained, at least a six-nucleotide match to both a V gene segment and a J gene segment was required. A rearrangement counted as productive if the CDR3 had no stop codons and remained in frame with V and J, and every other rearrangement counted as non-productive. Following IMGT convention, CDR3 was defined as the stretch from the second conserved V-encoded cysteine to the conserved J-encoded phenylalanine. Sequences without an unambiguous match to a single V gene segment were excluded from the earlier analysis of several hundred of the donors. An earlier analysis of 587 of the donors called V segments functional above 56.7% productive rearrangements and segregating when the between-donor standard deviation exceeded 5%. A statistical classification framework was built for diagnosing cytomegalovirus status from the catalog of TCR beta chain sequences. V and J gene assignment, in a later analysis, came from comparing TCR nucleotide sequences with IMGT/GENE-DB human TR gene sequences. In a later analysis, CDR3 sequences and most-parsimonious VDJ recombination scenarios were assigned using the TCRdist pipeline. A later analysis defined each TCR beta chain by its CDR3 amino acid sequence plus V-gene family, and excluded reads lacking a unique V-gene family. In a later analysis, nearly 600 highly shared, low-generation-probability nucleotide sequences were removed to address suspected cross-contamination and a sequencing artifact. In a later analysis, a clonal expansion index was calculated for each public chain from normalized within-repertoire ranks of inferred template counts. Generation probabilities in a later analysis came from a VDJ recombination model fitted to out-of-frame rearrangements, and those results were checked against IGoR. In a later analysis, TCR-TCR, TCR-HLA and TCR-CMV co-occurrence was scored with hypergeometric tests, and a repertoire-size bias correction was applied to TCR pairs. In a later analysis, false discovery rates were estimated by permuting HLA or CMV assignments 20 times. In a later analysis, co-occurring TCRs were grouped with DBSCAN, and TCRdist sequence similarity was added when clustering was performed within HLA-allele-positive subsets. Repertoires with fewer than 30,000 or more than 120,000 public chains, plus five repertoires with anomalous nucleotide sharing, were excluded from co-occurrence clustering. The source is immuneACCESS, and TCRdb retained only in-frame sequences with V and J called. Part of the clones is not carried over; for the studies checked, unresolved V genes explain less than half of this, and the remainder is unexplained. D and trimming were read from the DNA, whereas the V and J calls and clone size are those reported in that table. In all, the sample holds under 250,000 clones, and around 80% of those were seen once. Roughly 6% of the sample belongs to the ten largest clones.

CDR1 SNHLY and CDR2 FYNNEI were looked up in the germline V gene. Cut back by 3 bases and 0 bases, the V and J ends lie 11 bases apart. From its cysteine to its phenylalanine, the CDR3 spans 15 amino acids. Only CDR3 DNA is held: 45 bases, read in frame from base 1. Recombination connected TRBV2 to TRBJ1-2, with the D gene too uncertain to name. Sequencing was performed on PBMCs. This TCR derives from a man between 40 and 49 years old in good health and CMV-seropositive. The DNA is TGTGCCAGCAGTGACGCGGGCCTAGCTAACTATGGCTACACCTTC. Its translation reads: CASSDAGLANYGYTF. The full variable domain, completed from the reference TRBV2 and TRBJ1-2 proteins outside the CDR3, reads EPEVTQTPSHQVTQMGQEVILRCVPISNHLYFYWYRQILGQKVEFLVSFYNNEISEKSEIFDDQFSVERPDGSNFTLKIRSTKLEDSAMYFCASSDAGLANYGYTFGSGTRLTVV.